A single sample is the source of the 2 T cell receptor beta chains below, sequenced in a study of blood T cell repertoires in COVID-19. Repertoires were generated with immunoSEQ multiplex PCR, while TCRdb's copy carries only in-frame clones and drops some. There are around 220,000 clones in the sample; roughly three quarters occur only once, and 4% lies in the top ten. Sequenced: peripheral blood. Every receptor here comes from a woman in her thirties or forties with active or convalescent COVID-19.

This clone was seen only once. The chain carries TRBV30 and TRBJ2-5, with D perhaps TRBD2 (6 bases). Germline CDR1 and CDR2: GTSNPN and SVGIG (reference sequence). The CDR3 sequence is 16 residues long. The ends were cut back, 2 bases at V and 4 bases at J, with 20 bases in the middle. In DNA form, the CDR3 reads TGTGCCTGGAGTATTGTATGGGGGGAGATCGGAGAGACCCAGTACTTC. Protein: CAWSIVWGEIGETQYF.

This clone was seen more than once but under ten times. The CDR3 sequence is CASSFGSLPGELFF. CDR3 DNA sequence: TGTGCCAGCAGTTTCGGTAGTTTGCCCGGGGAGCTGTTTTTT. The chain links TRBV27 to TRBJ2-2; D call uncertain. Germline V gene data show CDR1 as MNHEY and CDR2 as SMNVEV (reference sequence). This CDR3 is built from 14 residues. The V gene lost 3 bases and the J gene lost 6 bases, with 11 bases spanning the gap.